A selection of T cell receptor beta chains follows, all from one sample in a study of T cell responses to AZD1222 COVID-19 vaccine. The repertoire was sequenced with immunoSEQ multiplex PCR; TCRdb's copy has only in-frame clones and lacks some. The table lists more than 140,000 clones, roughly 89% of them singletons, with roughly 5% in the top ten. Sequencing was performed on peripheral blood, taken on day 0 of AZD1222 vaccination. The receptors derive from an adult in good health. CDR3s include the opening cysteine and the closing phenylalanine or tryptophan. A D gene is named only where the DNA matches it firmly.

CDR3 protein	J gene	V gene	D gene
CASSFGTSGPTGEQYF	TRBJ2-7	TRBV5-1	TRBD2
CSVPDRHYGYTF	TRBJ1-2	TRBV29-1	.
CASSMDGSSTDTQYF	TRBJ2-3	TRBV19	.
CASSARRETINEQFF	TRBJ2-1	TRBV19	.
CASSLGQGAYEQYF	TRBJ2-7	TRBV7-2	TRBD1
CASTERDVHNEQFF	TRBJ2-1	TRBV7-9	TRBD2
CASSTRTENEKLFF	TRBJ1-4	TRBV21-1	.
CASRGLAGGLAKNIQYF	TRBJ2-4	TRBV27	TRBD2
CASSPLGEGLGNEQFF	TRBJ2-1	TRBV27	TRBD2
CASSWGGNEKLFF	TRBJ1-4	TRBV28	.
CASSRDYQVTGELFF	TRBJ2-2	TRBV3-1/TRBV3-2	TRBD2
CASSFEGRSYNSPLHF	TRBJ1-6	TRBV28	.
CASSPGGTHNTGELFF	TRBJ2-2	TRBV11-2	.
CSVEVGTSGSDTQYF	TRBJ2-3	TRBV29-1	TRBD2
CASSLTLGNSGNTIYF	TRBJ1-3	TRBV7-9	.
CASSSGQGTGELFF	TRBJ2-2	TRBV6-5	TRBD1
CASSRTERYEQYF	TRBJ2-7	TRBV18	.
CASSLDRYGYTF	TRBJ1-2	TRBV7-9	.
CASSFPGRDTIYF	TRBJ1-3	TRBV28	.
CASSRTGRGTEAFF	TRBJ1-1	TRBV11-2	TRBD1
CASSIQGQRGAFF	TRBJ1-1	TRBV19	.
CASSLSGSRSYEQYF	TRBJ2-7	TRBV28	.
CASSLDAGVLGNEQYF	TRBJ2-7	TRBV7-2	TRBD2
CASSEGAYYEQYF	TRBJ2-7	TRBV10-2	.